This is a list of T cell receptor beta chains from one sample in a study of shared clonotypes between healthy human individuals. Profiling relied on immunoSEQ multiplex PCR, and the TCRdb table lists in-frame clones only, not all of them. The sample consists of 2,500,000 or so clones, approximately 93% of them appearing once. The sequenced sample was naive CD4+ T cells from PBMCs. Source of these receptors: a man between 18 and 29 years old in good health. Some clones in this sample may be carry-over from other donors' samples. CDR3s include the opening cysteine and the closing phenylalanine or tryptophan. Fields, in order: clone size, J gene, V gene, D gene, CDR3 protein, CDR3 DNA. D genes are given only for firm matches. Clone sizes are given selectively: once, few, many, or a class where the clone is expanded.

clone size: NA
J gene: TRBJ2-1
V gene: TRBV28
D gene: NA
CDR3 protein: CASSPVRHSYNEQFF
CDR3 DNA: TGTGCCAGCAGTCCAGTCAGGCATTCCTACAATGAGCAGTTCTTC

clone size: NA
J gene: TRBJ2-2
V gene: TRBV5-1
D gene: NA
CDR3 protein: CASSLGRGRAGELFF
CDR3 DNA: TGCGCCAGCAGCTTGGGAAGGGGGAGGGCCGGGGAGCTGTTTTTT

clone size: NA
J gene: TRBJ2-6
V gene: TRBV25-1
D gene: TRBD1
CDR3 protein: CASSDPQGAASGANVLTF
CDR3 DNA: TGTGCCAGCAGTGACCCACAGGGGGCCGCCTCTGGGGCCAACGTCCTGACTTTC

clone size: NA
J gene: TRBJ2-1
V gene: TRBV19
D gene: TRBD2
CDR3 protein: CASNSGSSLWEQFF
CDR3 DNA: TGTGCCAGTAACAGCGGGAGTAGTTTATGGGAGCAGTTCTTC

clone size: NA
J gene: TRBJ2-1
V gene: TRBV6-6
D gene: TRBD1
CDR3 protein: CASRYRGDLGNEQFF
CDR3 DNA: TGTGCCAGCAGATACAGGGGGGACTTGGGCAATGAGCAGTTCTTC

clone size: NA
J gene: TRBJ2-2
V gene: TRBV9
D gene: TRBD2
CDR3 protein: CASSGGTSGNTGELFF
CDR3 DNA: TGTGCCAGCAGCGGAGGGACTAGCGGGAACACCGGGGAGCTGTTTTTT

clone size: NA
J gene: TRBJ2-7
V gene: TRBV4-2
D gene: TRBD2
CDR3 protein: CASSQAWVAGGISYEQYF
CDR3 DNA: TGTGCCAGCAGCCAAGCATGGGTAGCGGGAGGGATAAGTTACGAGCAGTACTTC

clone size: NA
J gene: TRBJ1-3
V gene: TRBV10-1
D gene: NA
CDR3 protein: CASSERSGNTIYF
CDR3 DNA: TGCGCCAGCAGTGAAAGGTCTGGAAACACCATATATTTT

clone size: NA
J gene: TRBJ2-2
V gene: TRBV9
D gene: TRBD2
CDR3 protein: CASGRTSLSTGELFF
CDR3 DNA: TGTGCCAGCGGCAGGACTAGCCTCTCCACCGGGGAGCTGTTTTTT

clone size: NA
J gene: TRBJ1-5
V gene: TRBV18
D gene: NA
CDR3 protein: CASSPPLLQGGQPQHF
CDR3 DNA: TGTGCCAGCTCACCACCTCTCTTACAGGGAGGACAGCCCCAGCATTTT

clone size: NA
J gene: TRBJ2-1
V gene: TRBV7-9
D gene: NA
CDR3 protein: CASSPHGGEQFF
CDR3 DNA: TGTGCCAGCAGCCCCCATGGGGGAGAGCAGTTCTTC

clone size: NA
J gene: TRBJ2-7
V gene: TRBV10-3
D gene: TRBD2
CDR3 protein: CAIGGTSGPFEQYF
CDR3 DNA: TGTGCCATCGGGGGGACTAGCGGGCCGTTTGAGCAGTACTTC

clone size: NA
J gene: TRBJ2-1
V gene: TRBV18
D gene: NA
CDR3 protein: CASSPRGGDSYNEQFF
CDR3 DNA: TGTGCCAGCTCACCACGGGGTGGGGACTCCTACAATGAGCAGTTCTTC

clone size: NA
J gene: TRBJ1-2
V gene: TRBV5-4
D gene: TRBD1
CDR3 protein: CASRSGQGPYGYTF
CDR3 DNA: TGTGCCAGCAGATCAGGACAGGGGCCGTATGGCTACACCTTC

clone size: NA
J gene: TRBJ2-7
V gene: TRBV6-1
D gene: NA
CDR3 protein: CASSEAQGGSYEQYF
CDR3 DNA: TGTGCCAGCAGTGAAGCTCAGGGGGGGTCCTACGAGCAGTACTTC

clone size: NA
J gene: TRBJ2-7
V gene: TRBV5-1
D gene: NA
CDR3 protein: CASSTSGNMGEQYF
CDR3 DNA: TGCGCCAGCAGCACATCCGGGAACATGGGAGAGCAGTACTTC

clone size: NA
J gene: TRBJ2-2
V gene: TRBV5-1
D gene: NA
CDR3 protein: CASRRDGGTGELFF
CDR3 DNA: TGCGCCAGCAGGAGGGACGGTGGCACCGGGGAGCTGTTTTTT

clone size: once
J gene: TRBJ1-1
V gene: TRBV19
D gene: NA
CDR3 protein: CASSISQGFTEAFF
CDR3 DNA: TGTGCCAGTAGTATTTCGCAGGGGTTCACTGAAGCTTTCTTT

clone size: NA
J gene: TRBJ1-1
V gene: TRBV10-3
D gene: NA
CDR3 protein: CATQEISGTEAFF
CDR3 DNA: TGTGCCACCCAGGAGATTAGTGGCACTGAAGCTTTCTTT

clone size: NA
J gene: TRBJ1-4
V gene: TRBV18
D gene: TRBD1
CDR3 protein: CASSPGQGWEKLFF
CDR3 DNA: TGTGCCAGCTCACCTGGACAGGGCTGGGAAAAACTGTTTTTT

clone size: NA
J gene: TRBJ1-3
V gene: TRBV21-1
D gene: NA
CDR3 protein: CASGKQGLKEDTIYF
CDR3 DNA: TGTGCCAGCGGAAAACAGGGGCTAAAGGAGGACACCATATATTTT

clone size: NA
J gene: TRBJ2-7
V gene: TRBV5-1
D gene: TRBD2
CDR3 protein: CASSTSGSEEQYF
CDR3 DNA: TGCGCCAGCAGTACCAGCGGGAGCGAAGAGCAGTACTTC

clone size: NA
J gene: TRBJ2-3
V gene: TRBV7-6
D gene: TRBD1
CDR3 protein: CASSSSRDRGTDTQYF
CDR3 DNA: TGTGCCAGCAGCTCAAGCCGGGACAGGGGCACAGATACGCAGTATTTT

clone size: NA
J gene: TRBJ2-5
V gene: TRBV5-1
D gene: NA
CDR3 protein: CASRLKTQYF
CDR3 DNA: TGCGCCAGCAGGTTAAAGACCCAGTACTTC

clone size: NA
J gene: TRBJ2-1
V gene: TRBV4-1
D gene: NA
CDR3 protein: CASSQDEGKGNEQFF
CDR3 DNA: TGCGCCAGCAGCCAAGATGAAGGGAAAGGTAATGAGCAGTTCTTC

clone size: NA
J gene: TRBJ1-2
V gene: TRBV28
D gene: NA
CDR3 protein: CASSFGAYGYTF
CDR3 DNA: TGTGCCAGCAGTTTCGGAGCTTATGGCTACACCTTC

clone size: NA
J gene: TRBJ2-1
V gene: TRBV10-3
D gene: NA
CDR3 protein: CAISVATTSYNEQFF
CDR3 DNA: TGTGCCATCAGTGTGGCTACTACTTCCTACAATGAGCAGTTCTTC

clone size: NA
J gene: TRBJ1-4
V gene: TRBV28
D gene: NA
CDR3 protein: CASSSPYPREKLFF
CDR3 DNA: TGTGCCAGCAGTTCCCCCTACCCTCGTGAAAAACTGTTTTTT

clone size: once
J gene: TRBJ2-2
V gene: TRBV5-1
D gene: NA
CDR3 protein: CASSLGLNTGELFF
CDR3 DNA: TGCGCCAGCAGCTTGGGGCTGAACACCGGGGAGCTGTTTTTT

clone size: NA
J gene: TRBJ2-7
V gene: TRBV9
D gene: NA
CDR3 protein: CASSVDRERSYEQYF
CDR3 DNA: TGTGCCAGCAGCGTAGATCGAGAGCGTTCCTACGAGCAGTACTTC

clone size: NA
J gene: TRBJ1-1
V gene: TRBV5-4
D gene: NA
CDR3 protein: CASSLGTANTEAFF
CDR3 DNA: TGTGCCAGCAGCTTGGGAACAGCCAACACTGAAGCTTTCTTT

clone size: NA
J gene: TRBJ2-3
V gene: TRBV5-1
D gene: TRBD2
CDR3 protein: CASSSGTSGSINADTQYF
CDR3 DNA: TGCGCCAGCAGCAGCGGGACTAGCGGGAGTATTAACGCAGATACGCAGTATTTT

clone size: NA
J gene: TRBJ2-5
V gene: TRBV10-3
D gene: TRBD2
CDR3 protein: CAISLTFSGRAQETQYF
CDR3 DNA: TGTGCCATCAGTCTTACCTTTAGCGGGAGGGCCCAAGAGACCCAGTACTTC

clone size: NA
J gene: TRBJ2-1
V gene: TRBV10-3
D gene: TRBD2
CDR3 protein: CAITAGGSYNEQFF
CDR3 DNA: TGTGCCATCACGGCGGGAGGCTCCTACAATGAGCAGTTCTTC

clone size: NA
J gene: TRBJ2-5
V gene: TRBV5-4
D gene: NA
CDR3 protein: CASSLQGTGETQYF
CDR3 DNA: TGTGCCAGCAGCTTACAGGGAACGGGAGAGACCCAGTACTTC

clone size: once
J gene: TRBJ1-2
V gene: TRBV9
D gene: TRBD1
CDR3 protein: CASSNRGPYGYTF
CDR3 DNA: TGTGCCAGCAGCAACAGGGGCCCATATGGCTACACCTTC

clone size: NA
J gene: TRBJ2-2
V gene: TRBV29-1
D gene: NA
CDR3 protein: CSVGQGRTGELFF
CDR3 DNA: TGCAGCGTTGGGCAGGGACGTACCGGGGAGCTGTTTTTT

clone size: NA
J gene: TRBJ1-1
V gene: TRBV27
D gene: NA
CDR3 protein: CASSSPYRDTNTEAFF
CDR3 DNA: TGTGCCAGCAGTTCGCCATACCGGGACACCAACACTGAAGCTTTCTTT

clone size: once
J gene: TRBJ2-3
V gene: TRBV6-5
D gene: NA
CDR3 protein: CASSYSDPGLTDTQYF
CDR3 DNA: TGTGCCAGCAGTTACTCAGACCCAGGGCTAACAGATACGCAGTATTTT

clone size: NA
J gene: TRBJ2-1
V gene: TRBV7-3
D gene: NA
CDR3 protein: CASSLGGGISEQFF
CDR3 DNA: TGTGCCAGCAGCTTAGGGGGCGGGATAAGTGAGCAGTTCTTC

clone size: NA
J gene: TRBJ2-5
V gene: TRBV18
D gene: TRBD1
CDR3 protein: CASSPVVGQAHFSQYF
CDR3 DNA: TGTGCCAGCTCACCAGTGGTCGGACAGGCTCATTTTTCCCAGTACTTC

clone size: NA
J gene: TRBJ2-3
V gene: TRBV9
D gene: NA
CDR3 protein: CASSVGGGSTDTQYF
CDR3 DNA: TGTGCCAGCAGCGTAGGCGGCGGGAGCACAGATACGCAGTATTTT

clone size: once
J gene: TRBJ1-1
V gene: TRBV11-2
D gene: TRBD1
CDR3 protein: CASSSGTGRVEAFF
CDR3 DNA: TGTGCCAGCAGCTCCGGGACAGGGCGGGTCGAAGCTTTCTTT

clone size: NA
J gene: TRBJ2-7
V gene: TRBV5-1
D gene: TRBD2
CDR3 protein: CASSWGLAEGPYEQYF
CDR3 DNA: TGCGCCAGCAGCTGGGGACTAGCGGAGGGACCCTACGAGCAGTACTTC

clone size: NA
J gene: TRBJ2-3
V gene: TRBV27
D gene: NA
CDR3 protein: CASTPGQYTDTQYF
CDR3 DNA: TGTGCCAGCACCCCAGGACAGTACACAGATACGCAGTATTTT

clone size: NA
J gene: TRBJ1-4
V gene: TRBV5-4
D gene: NA
CDR3 protein: CASSLFRATNEKLFF
CDR3 DNA: TGTGCCAGCAGCTTGTTTCGCGCAACTAATGAAAAACTGTTTTTT

clone size: NA
J gene: TRBJ2-3
V gene: TRBV7-2
D gene: TRBD2
CDR3 protein: CASRPPGGSGLPDTQYF
CDR3 DNA: TGTGCCAGCAGACCCCCGGGGGGTAGCGGGTTGCCAGATACGCAGTATTTT

clone size: NA
J gene: TRBJ1-2
V gene: TRBV28
D gene: TRBD1
CDR3 protein: CASSRTGELYGYTF
CDR3 DNA: TGTGCCAGCAGCCGTACAGGGGAACTCTATGGCTACACCTTC

clone size: NA
J gene: TRBJ1-5
V gene: TRBV7-3
D gene: TRBD1
CDR3 protein: CASSTGTGNQPQHF
CDR3 DNA: TGTGCCAGCAGCACAGGGACAGGGAATCAGCCCCAGCATTTT

clone size: NA
J gene: TRBJ2-7
V gene: TRBV5-4
D gene: TRBD1
CDR3 protein: CASSTDRARTYEQYF
CDR3 DNA: TGTGCCAGCAGTACTGACAGGGCGCGGACCTACGAGCAGTACTTC

clone size: NA
J gene: TRBJ2-1
V gene: TRBV12-5
D gene: NA
CDR3 protein: CASGAGTRGNEQFF
CDR3 DNA: TGTGCTAGTGGGGCCGGGACTCGAGGCAATGAGCAGTTCTTC

clone size: NA
J gene: TRBJ2-7
V gene: TRBV4-1
D gene: NA
CDR3 protein: CASSRGTSGLYGQYF
CDR3 DNA: TGCGCCAGCAGCCGTGGGACCTCGGGGCTCTACGGGCAGTACTTC

clone size: once
J gene: TRBJ2-1
V gene: TRBV11-2
D gene: NA
CDR3 protein: CASSLGGGLPYNEQFF
CDR3 DNA: TGTGCCAGCAGCCTCGGAGGGGGGTTACCCTACAATGAGCAGTTCTTC

clone size: few
J gene: TRBJ1-5
V gene: TRBV7-9
D gene: NA
CDR3 protein: CASSLPGQPQHF
CDR3 DNA: TGTGCCAGCAGCTTACCAGGGCAGCCCCAGCATTTT